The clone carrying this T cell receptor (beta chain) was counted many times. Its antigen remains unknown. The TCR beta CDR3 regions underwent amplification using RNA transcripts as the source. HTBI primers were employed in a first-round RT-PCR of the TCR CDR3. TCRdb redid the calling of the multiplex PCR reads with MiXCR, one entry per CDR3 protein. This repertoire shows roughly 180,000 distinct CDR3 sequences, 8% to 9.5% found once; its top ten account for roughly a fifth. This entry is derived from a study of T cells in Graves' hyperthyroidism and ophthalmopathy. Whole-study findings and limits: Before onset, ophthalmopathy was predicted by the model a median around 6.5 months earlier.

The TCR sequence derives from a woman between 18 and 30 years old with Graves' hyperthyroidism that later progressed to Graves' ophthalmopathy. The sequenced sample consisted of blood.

CDR3 loop: CASSRGTSGRGSEQFF. For the CDR3, the DNA is TGTGCCAGCAGTCGAGGGACTAGCGGGAGAGGTAGTGAGCAGTTCTTC. The chain uses TRBV12-3 or TRBV12-4 and TRBJ2-1, with TRBD2 matching over 14 bases. The CDR3 contains 16 residues. The trim removed 5 bases at V and 9 bases at J, leaving 9 bases unmatched.